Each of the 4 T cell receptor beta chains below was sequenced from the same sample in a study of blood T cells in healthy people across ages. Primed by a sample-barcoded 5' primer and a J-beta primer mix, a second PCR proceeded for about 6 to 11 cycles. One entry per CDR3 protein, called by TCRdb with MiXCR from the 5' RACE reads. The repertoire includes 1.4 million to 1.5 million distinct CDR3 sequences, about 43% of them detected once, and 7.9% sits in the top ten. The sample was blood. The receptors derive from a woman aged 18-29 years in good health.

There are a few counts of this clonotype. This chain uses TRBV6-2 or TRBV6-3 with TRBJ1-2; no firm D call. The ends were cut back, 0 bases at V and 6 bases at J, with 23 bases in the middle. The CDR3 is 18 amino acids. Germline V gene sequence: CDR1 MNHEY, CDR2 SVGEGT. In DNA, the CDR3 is TGTGCCAGCAGTTACTCGAGCCTGGGGAGGAACGCAGGCCATGGCTACACCTTC. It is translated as CASSYSSLGRNAGHGYTF.

This CDR3 is CASSRPGTSGNQETQYF. For the CDR3, the DNA is TGTGCCAGCAGCCGCCCCGGGACTAGCGGCAACCAAGAGACCCAGTACTTC. The V and J genes are TRBV11-2 and TRBJ2-5; 11 bases line up with TRBD2. The CDR3 extends over 17 amino acids. Trimming at V came to 5 bases and at J to 0 bases, leaving 8 bases not matched to a gene. Germline CDR1 and CDR2: SGHAT and FQNNGV.

CDR3 in amino acids: CASSAQLAGAYNEQFF. The CDR3 region has the DNA TGTGCCAGCAGCGCCCAACTAGCGGGGGCCTACAATGAGCAGTTCTTC. This chain links TRBV9 with TRBJ2-1; 11 bases are shared with TRBD2. Trimming took 3 bases from V and 2 from J; bases not matched to a gene: 4. From germline, CDR1 is SGDLS and CDR2 YYNGEE. The CDR3 runs to 16 residues.

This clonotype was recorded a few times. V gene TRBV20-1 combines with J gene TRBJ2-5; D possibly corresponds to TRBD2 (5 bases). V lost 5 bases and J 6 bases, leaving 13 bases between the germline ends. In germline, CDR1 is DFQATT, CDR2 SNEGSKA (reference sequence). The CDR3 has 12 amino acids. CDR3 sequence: CSAPDPGKTQYF. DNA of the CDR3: TGCAGTGCTCCGGACCCGGGGAAGACCCAGTACTTC.